One sample yielded the 7 T cell receptor beta chains listed below, sequenced in a study of cytomegalovirus exposure and HLA in healthy donors. Clones were sequenced by immunoSEQ multiplex PCR, and TCRdb holds only the in-frame ones, with some missing. Of 180,000 or so clones listed, 85% to 90% were seen once; the top ten hold roughly 1.3%. Sequenced material: PBMCs. All receptors come from a woman aged 25 to 39 in good health and CMV-seronegative.

The rearrangement uses TRBV2 and TRBJ1-1, with D perhaps matching TRBD1 (6 bases). The CDR3 extends over 15 amino acids. CDR1 and CDR2 (germline): SNHLY, FYNNEI. V was shortened by 3 bases and J by 0 bases, with 11 bases between the two germline ends. The CDR3: CASSDEDSLNTEAFF. The CDR3 DNA follows: TGTGCCAGCAGTGATGAGGACAGTTTGAACACTGAAGCTTTCTTT.

The chain links TRBV6-1 to TRBJ1-6; 7 bases line up with TRBD1. J lost 8 bases, V lost 7 bases, and 5 bases had no gene match. The CDR3 totals 13 residues. Looked up from germline, CDR1 is MNHNS and CDR2 is SASEGT. The CDR3, as DNA: TGTGCCAGCAAGACAGGGAGGCATTCACCCCTCCACTTT. It encodes CASKTGRHSPLHF.

V is TRBV14 and J is TRBJ2-7; D gene ambiguous. Between the trimmed V and J ends, which lost 1 base and 3 bases, there was a span of 7 bases. CDR1 SGHDN and CDR2 FVKESK come from the germline V gene. The CDR3 has 13 residues. The CDR3 DNA sequence: TGTGCCAGCAGCCAAGCGGTGGTCTACGAGCAGTACTTC. Its translation: CASSQAVVYEQYF.

This clone was detected only once. This chain connects TRBV27 to TRBJ1-1; TRBD1 aligns across 11 bases. Germline V gene data show CDR1 as MNHEY and CDR2 as SMNVEV (reference sequence). The junction had 8 bases not matched to a gene; V was cut back by 8 bases and J by 6 bases. The CDR3 runs to 14 residues. The CDR3 loop is CASYPSGQGAEAFF. The DNA of the CDR3 is TGTGCCAGCTACCCTTCGGGACAGGGGGCTGAAGCTTTCTTT.

The rearrangement uses TRBV5-1 and TRBJ2-7, with a possible D match to TRBD2 (6 bases). Per germline, CDR1 SGHRS and CDR2 YFSETQ. This CDR3 has 16 amino acids. The ends were cut back, 1 base at V and 3 bases at J, with 17 bases in the middle. The CDR3 sequence is CASSLSSLGAGYEQYF. The CDR3 bases are TGCGCCAGCAGCTTGTCTTCTCTGGGAGCGGGCTACGAGCAGTACTTC.

This clone has a handful of counts. The gene calls are TRBV19 and TRBJ1-5; D is uncertain. The V and J ends lost 7 bases and 5 bases respectively, with 9 bases between them. CDR1 and CDR2 from the germline V gene are LNHDA and SQIVND (reference sequence). The length of the CDR3 is 12 residues. DNA of the CDR3: TGTGCCAGTAATTACGGAGATCAGCCCCAGCATTTT. Protein product: CASNYGDQPQHF.

The J gene is TRBJ1-3, the V gene TRBV5-6, with D tentatively TRBD1 (6 bases). V was trimmed by 1 base and J by 1 base, leaving 15 bases between them. The CDR3 contains 17 residues. Germline V CDR1 and CDR2: SGHDT, YYEEEE. The CDR3 is CASSLPRGHSSGNTIYF. The CDR3, as DNA: TGTGCCAGCAGCTTGCCCAGGGGACACTCTTCTGGAAACACCATATATTTT.